Below, one TCR beta chain is given with its context. What it binds is not known. These data originate in a study of cytomegalovirus exposure and HLA in healthy donors. Study-wide context: The roughly 110 validation repertoires were produced on the same platform as the roughly 700 repertoires of the first cohort. This was reported in a later analysis. The study's findings and limits: Over 150 TCR beta chains were listed as cytomegalovirus-associated.

This CDR3 comprises 13 residues. Germline CDR1 reads PRHDT; CDR2 reads FYEKMQ (reference sequence). V was cut by 8 bases and J by 5 bases, with 14 bases left in between. Only in-frame clones appear in the TCRdb table, and some are missing; sequencing was by immunoSEQ multiplex PCR. The sample contains 200,000 to 300,000 clones, approximately 84% of which appear only once. The sequenced material came from PBMCs. This sequence originates from a man aged 18 to 35 in good health and CMV-seropositive. This chain connects TRBV13 to TRBJ2-3; D may be TRBD1 (6 bases). Written as DNA, the CDR3 is TGTGCCAGCGGGCAGGGGCGAGGAGATACGCAGTATTTT. It yields the protein CASGQGRGDTQYF.